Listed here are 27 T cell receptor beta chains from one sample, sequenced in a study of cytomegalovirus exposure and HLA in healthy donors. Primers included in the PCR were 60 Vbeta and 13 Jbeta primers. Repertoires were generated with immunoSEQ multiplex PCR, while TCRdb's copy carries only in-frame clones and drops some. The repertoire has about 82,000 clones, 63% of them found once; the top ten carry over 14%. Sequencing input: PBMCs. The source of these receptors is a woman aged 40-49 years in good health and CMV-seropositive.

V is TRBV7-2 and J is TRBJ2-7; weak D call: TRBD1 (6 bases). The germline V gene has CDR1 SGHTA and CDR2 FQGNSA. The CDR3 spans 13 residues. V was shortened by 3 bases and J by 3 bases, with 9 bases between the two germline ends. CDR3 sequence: CASSLTGDYEQYF. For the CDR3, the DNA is TGTGCCAGCAGCTTGACAGGAGACTACGAGCAGTACTTC.

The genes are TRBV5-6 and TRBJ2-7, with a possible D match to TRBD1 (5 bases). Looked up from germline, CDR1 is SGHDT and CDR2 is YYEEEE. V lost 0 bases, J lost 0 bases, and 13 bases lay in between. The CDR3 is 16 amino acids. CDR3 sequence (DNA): TGTGCCAGCAGCTTGGCACAGGCAATTCTCTCCTACGAGCAGTACTTC. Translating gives CASSLAQAILSYEQYF.

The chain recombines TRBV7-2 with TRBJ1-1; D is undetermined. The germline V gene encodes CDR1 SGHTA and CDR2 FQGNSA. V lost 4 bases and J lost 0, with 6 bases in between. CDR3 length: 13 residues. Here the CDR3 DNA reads TGTGCCAGCAGCTCGAGGGTGAACACTGAAGCTTTCTTT. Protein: CASSSRVNTEAFF.

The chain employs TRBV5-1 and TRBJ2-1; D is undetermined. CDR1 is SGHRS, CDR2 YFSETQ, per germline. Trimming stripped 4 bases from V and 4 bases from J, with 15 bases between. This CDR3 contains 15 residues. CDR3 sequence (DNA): TGCGCCAGCAGCCCCGGGTCTACGACGTACAATGAGCAGTTCTTC. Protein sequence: CASSPGSTTYNEQFF.

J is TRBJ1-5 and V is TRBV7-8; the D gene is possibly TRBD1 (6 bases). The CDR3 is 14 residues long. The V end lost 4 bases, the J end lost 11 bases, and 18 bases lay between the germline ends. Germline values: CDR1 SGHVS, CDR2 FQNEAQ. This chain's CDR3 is CASSSSTQGITQHF. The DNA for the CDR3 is TGTGCCAGCAGCTCCTCGACACAGGGCATAACCCAGCATTTT. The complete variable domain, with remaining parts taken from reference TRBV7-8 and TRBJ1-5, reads GAGVSQSPRYKVAKRGQDVALRCDPISGHVSLFWYQQALGQGPEFLTYFQNEAQLDKSGLPSDRFFAERPEGSVSTLKIQRTQQEDSAVYLCASSSSTQGITQHFGDGTRLSIL.

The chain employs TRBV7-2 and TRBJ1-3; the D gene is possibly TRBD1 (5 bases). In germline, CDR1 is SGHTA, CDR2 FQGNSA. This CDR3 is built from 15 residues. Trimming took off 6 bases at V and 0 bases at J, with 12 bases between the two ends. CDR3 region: CASRLGQYSGNTIYF. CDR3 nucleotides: TGTGCCAGCAGGTTGGGGCAGTACTCTGGAAACACCATATATTTT.

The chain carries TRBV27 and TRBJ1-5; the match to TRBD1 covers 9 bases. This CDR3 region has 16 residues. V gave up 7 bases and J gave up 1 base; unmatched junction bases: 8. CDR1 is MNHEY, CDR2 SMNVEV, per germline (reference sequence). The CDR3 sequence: CASIWDRAVSNQPQHF. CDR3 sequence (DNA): TGTGCCAGCATCTGGGACAGGGCGGTGAGCAATCAGCCCCAGCATTTT.

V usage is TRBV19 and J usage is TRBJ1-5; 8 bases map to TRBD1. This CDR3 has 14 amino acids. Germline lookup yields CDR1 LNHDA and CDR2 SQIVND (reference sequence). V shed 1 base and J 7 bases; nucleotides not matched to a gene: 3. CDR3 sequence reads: CASSIGTGFQPQHF. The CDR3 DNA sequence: TGTGCCAGTAGTATAGGGACAGGGTTCCAGCCCCAGCATTTT.

CDR3 sequence: CASSLAPSSGSFSYEQYF. The DNA for the CDR3 is TGCGCCAGCAGCTTGGCTCCGTCTAGCGGGAGTTTTTCCTACGAGCAGTACTTC. The chain carries TRBV5-1 and TRBJ2-7; 10 nucleotides match TRBD2. This CDR3 region has 18 residues. Germline CDR1 SGHRS, CDR2 YFSETQ. V was pared by 0 bases and J by 1 base, with 10 bases of the junction left unmatched.

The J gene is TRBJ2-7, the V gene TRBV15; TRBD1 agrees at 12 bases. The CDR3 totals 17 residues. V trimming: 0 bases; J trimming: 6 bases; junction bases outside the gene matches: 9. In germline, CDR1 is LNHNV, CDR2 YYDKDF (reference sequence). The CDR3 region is CATSRENSGTGGAEQYF. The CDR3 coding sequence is TGTGCCACCAGCAGAGAAAATTCCGGGACAGGGGGCGCCGAGCAGTACTTC.

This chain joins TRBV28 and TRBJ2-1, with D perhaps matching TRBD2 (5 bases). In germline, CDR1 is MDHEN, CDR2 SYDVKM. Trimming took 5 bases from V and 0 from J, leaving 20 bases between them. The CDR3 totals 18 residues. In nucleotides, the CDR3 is TGTGCCAGCAGTCCCTCCCGTGAGGGCTCGAGCTCCTACAATGAGCAGTTCTTC. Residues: CASSPSREGSSSYNEQFF.

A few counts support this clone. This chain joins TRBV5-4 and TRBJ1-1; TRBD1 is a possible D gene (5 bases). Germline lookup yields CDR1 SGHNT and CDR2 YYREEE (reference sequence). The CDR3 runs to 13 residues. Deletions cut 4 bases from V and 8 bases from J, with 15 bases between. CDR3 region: CASSPPGGGEAFF. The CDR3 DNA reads TGTGCCAGCAGCCCGCCTGGTGGGGGGGAAGCTTTCTTT. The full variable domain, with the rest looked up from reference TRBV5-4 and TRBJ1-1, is ETGVTQSPTHLIKTRGQQVTLRCSSQSGHNTVSWYQQALGQGPQFIFQYYREEENGRGNFPPRFSGLQFPNYSSELNVNALELDDSALYLCASSPPGGGEAFFGQGTRLTVV.

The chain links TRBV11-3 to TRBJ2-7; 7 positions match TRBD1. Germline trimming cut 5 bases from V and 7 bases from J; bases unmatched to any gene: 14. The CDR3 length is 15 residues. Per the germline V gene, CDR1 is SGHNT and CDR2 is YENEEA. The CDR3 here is CASSADPGTAGEQYF. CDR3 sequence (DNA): TGTGCCAGCAGCGCCGACCCCGGGACAGCCGGTGAGCAGTACTTC.

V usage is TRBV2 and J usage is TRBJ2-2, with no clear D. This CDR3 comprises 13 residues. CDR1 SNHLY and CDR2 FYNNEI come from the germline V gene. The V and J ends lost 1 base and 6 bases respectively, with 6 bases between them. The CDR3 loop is CASSEVSAGELFF. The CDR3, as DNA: TGTGCCAGCAGTGAAGTATCTGCCGGGGAGCTGTTTTTT.

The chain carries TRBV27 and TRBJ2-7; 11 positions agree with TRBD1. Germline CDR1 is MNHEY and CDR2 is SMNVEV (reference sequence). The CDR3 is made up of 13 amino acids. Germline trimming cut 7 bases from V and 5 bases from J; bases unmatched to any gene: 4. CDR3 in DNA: TGTGCCAGCATTGGACAGGGGGCCCACGAGCAGTACTTC. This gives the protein CASIGQGAHEQYF.

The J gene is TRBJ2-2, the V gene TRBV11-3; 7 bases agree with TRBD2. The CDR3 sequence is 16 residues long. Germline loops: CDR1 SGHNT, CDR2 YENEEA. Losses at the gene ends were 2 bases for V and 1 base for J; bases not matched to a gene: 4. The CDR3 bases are TGTGCCAGCAGCTTATACACGGGAGGGAACACCGGGGAGCTGTTTTTT. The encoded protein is CASSLYTGGNTGELFF.

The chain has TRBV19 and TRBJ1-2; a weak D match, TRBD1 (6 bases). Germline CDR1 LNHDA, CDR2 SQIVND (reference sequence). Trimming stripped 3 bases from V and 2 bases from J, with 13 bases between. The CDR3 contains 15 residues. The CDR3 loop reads CASSMGAGANYGYTF. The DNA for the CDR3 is TGTGCCAGTAGTATGGGGGCCGGGGCGAACTATGGCTACACCTTC. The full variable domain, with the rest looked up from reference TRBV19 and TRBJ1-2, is DGGITQSPKYLFRKEGQNVTLSCEQNLNHDAMYWYRQDPGQGLRLIYYSQIVNDFQKGDIAEGYSVSREKKESFPLTVTSAQKNPTAFYLCASSMGAGANYGYTFGSGTRLTVV.

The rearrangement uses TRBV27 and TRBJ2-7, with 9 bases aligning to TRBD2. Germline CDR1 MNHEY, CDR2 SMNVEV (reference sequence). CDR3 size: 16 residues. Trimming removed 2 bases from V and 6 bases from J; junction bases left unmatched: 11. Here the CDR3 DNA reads TGTGCCAGCAGTTTAGTGGGTAGCGGGAGTACTCGCGAGCAGTACTTC. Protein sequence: CASSLVGSGSTREQYF.

The DNA for the CDR3 is TGCGCCAGCAGCCATCTTAAGGGGGTCGACAACGAAAAACTGTTTTTT. Protein: CASSHLKGVDNEKLFF. The chain is built from TRBV4-1 and TRBJ1-4; tentatively, D is TRBD1 (6 bases). Trimming shortened V by 3 bases and J by 8 bases, and 19 bases separated the two germline ends. Germline CDR1 MGHRA, CDR2 YSYEKL. This CDR3 contains 16 residues.

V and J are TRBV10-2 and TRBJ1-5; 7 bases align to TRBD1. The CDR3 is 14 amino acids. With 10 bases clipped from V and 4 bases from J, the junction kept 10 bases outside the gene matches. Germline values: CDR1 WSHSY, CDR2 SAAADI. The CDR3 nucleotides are TGCGCCACTTCGGACAGGTCCAGTAATCAGCCCCAGCATTTT. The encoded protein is CATSDRSSNQPQHF.

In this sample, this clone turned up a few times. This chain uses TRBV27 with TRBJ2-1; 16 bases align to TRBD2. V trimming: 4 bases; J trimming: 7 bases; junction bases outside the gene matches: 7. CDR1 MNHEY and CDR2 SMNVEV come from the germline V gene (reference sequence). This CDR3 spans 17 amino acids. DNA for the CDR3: TGTGCCAGCAGTTCAAGACCGGGACTAGCGGGGGGGAATGAGCAGTTCTTC. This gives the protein CASSSRPGLAGGNEQFF.

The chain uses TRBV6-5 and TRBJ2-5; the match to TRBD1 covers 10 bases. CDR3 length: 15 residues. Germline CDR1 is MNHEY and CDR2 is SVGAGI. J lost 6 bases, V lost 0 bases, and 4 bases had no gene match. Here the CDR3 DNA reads TGTGCCAGCAGTTACTCCGGGACAGGGGATAAGACCCAGTACTTC. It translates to CASSYSGTGDKTQYF.

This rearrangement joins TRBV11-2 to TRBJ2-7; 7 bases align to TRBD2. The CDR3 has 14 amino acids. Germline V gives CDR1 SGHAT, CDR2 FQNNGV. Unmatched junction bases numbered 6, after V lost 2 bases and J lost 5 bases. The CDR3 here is CASSLNYAGDEQYF. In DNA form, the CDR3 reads TGTGCCAGCAGCTTAAACTACGCGGGAGACGAGCAGTACTTC.

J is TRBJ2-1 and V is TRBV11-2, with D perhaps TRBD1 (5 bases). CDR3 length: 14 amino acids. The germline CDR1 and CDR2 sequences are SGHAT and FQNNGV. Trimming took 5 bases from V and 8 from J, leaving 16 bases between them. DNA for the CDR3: TGTGCCAGCAGCGAAGCGCAGGGCAGGCATGAGCAGTTCTTC. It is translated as CASSEAQGRHEQFF.

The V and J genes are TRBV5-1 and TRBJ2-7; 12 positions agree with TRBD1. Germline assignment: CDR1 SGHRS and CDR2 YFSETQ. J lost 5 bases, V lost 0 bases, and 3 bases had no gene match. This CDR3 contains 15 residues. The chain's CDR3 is CASSLEGTGGDEQYF. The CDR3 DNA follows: TGCGCCAGCAGCTTGGAAGGGACAGGGGGCGACGAGCAGTACTTC.

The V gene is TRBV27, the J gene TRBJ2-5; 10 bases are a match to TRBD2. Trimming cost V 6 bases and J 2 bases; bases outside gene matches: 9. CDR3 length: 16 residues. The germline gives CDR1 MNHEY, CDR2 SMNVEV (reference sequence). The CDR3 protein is CASSPGLADLQETQYF. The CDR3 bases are TGTGCCAGCAGCCCCGGACTAGCGGATTTACAAGAGACCCAGTACTTC.

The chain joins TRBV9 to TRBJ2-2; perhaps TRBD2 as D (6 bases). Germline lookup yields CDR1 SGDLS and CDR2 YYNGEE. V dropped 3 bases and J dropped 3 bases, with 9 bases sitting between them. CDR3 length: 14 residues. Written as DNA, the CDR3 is TGTGCCAGCAGCGGGAGGGCCGACACCGGGGAGCTGTTTTTT. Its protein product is CASSGRADTGELFF.